Following are 13 T cell receptor beta chains from one sample sequenced in a study of T-cell memory formation after mild COVID-19. Using its own MiXCR run on the 5' RACE reads, TCRdb lists one record per CDR3 protein. Here the sample spans 85,000 to 130,000 distinct CDR3 sequences, over 15% being singletons. The sequencing input was PBMCs or a T cell subset sorted from them (not recorded which). The origin of the receptors is an adult woman who had mild COVID-19 (a few samples of this study predate the infection). Cell type and time point are not known.

V is TRBV6-5 and J is TRBJ1-1, with a weak D call TRBD1 (5 bases). Trimming removed 0 bases at V and 6 bases at J, with 14 bases between. The CDR3 length is 15 residues. CDR1 MNHEY and CDR2 SVGAGI come from the germline V gene. CDR3 loop: CASSYSKQASAEAFF. The CDR3 region has the DNA TGTGCCAGCAGTTACTCGAAACAGGCCTCCGCTGAAGCTTTCTTT.

CDR3 DNA: TGTGCCAGCTCCGGGACTAGCGGGATTGAGGACGAGCAGTACTTC. Residues: CASSGTSGIEDEQYF. The J gene is TRBJ2-7, the V gene TRBV2; 13 nucleotides line up with TRBD2. V dropped 8 bases and J dropped 5; count of bases not matched to a gene: 9. The CDR3 runs to 15 residues. In germline, CDR1 is SNHLY, CDR2 FYNNEI.

The chain has TRBV7-9 and TRBJ1-6; perhaps TRBD1 as D (6 bases). The CDR3 is 15 residues long. CDR1 is SEHNR, CDR2 FQNEAQ, per germline (reference sequence). V was pared by 6 bases and J by 2 bases, with 11 bases between. CDR3: CASSYRDTYNSPLHF. CDR3 DNA sequence: TGTGCCAGCAGTTATCGGGACACCTATAATTCACCCCTCCACTTT.

The chain carries TRBV7-6 and TRBJ2-2; D possibly corresponds to TRBD2 (5 bases). This CDR3 has 15 amino acids. Germline-derived CDR1 and CDR2 are SGHVS and FNYEAQ. V was pared by 5 bases and J by 6 bases, with 16 bases between. The CDR3 region is CASSQGTGVSGELFF. In DNA form, the CDR3 reads TGTGCCAGCAGCCAAGGAACCGGGGTATCCGGGGAGCTGTTTTTT.

Only a few counts were recorded for this clonotype. In nucleotides, the CDR3 is TGTGCCAGCAGTCCCCTAGCGGGTTCCTACGAGCAGTACTTC. Its protein is CASSPLAGSYEQYF. V and J are TRBV12-3 or TRBV12-4 and TRBJ2-7; 8 positions agree with TRBD2. Trimming cost V 5 bases and J 1 base; bases outside gene matches: 4. The CDR3 totals 14 residues.

The chain links TRBV2 to TRBJ2-7; a possible D gene is TRBD2 (7 bases). The V end lost 6 bases, the J end lost 0 bases, and 18 bases lay between the germline ends. The CDR3 consists of 16 residues. Germline loops: CDR1 SNHLY, CDR2 FYNNEI. The CDR3 protein is CASSESRAGHSYEQYF. As DNA, the CDR3 is TGTGCCAGCAGCGAGAGTCGAGCGGGACACTCCTACGAGCAGTACTTC. The full variable domain, its missing parts supplied by reference TRBV2 and TRBJ2-7, is EPEVTQTPSHQVTQMGQEVILRCVPISNHLYFYWYRQILGQKVEFLVSFYNNEISEKSEIFDDQFSVERPDGSNFTLKIRSTKLEDSAMYFCASSESRAGHSYEQYFGPGTRLTVT.

The rearrangement uses TRBV9 and TRBJ2-1, with TRBD2 matching over 7 bases. The germline CDR1 and CDR2 sequences are SGDLS and YYNGEE. J lost 0 bases, V lost 0 bases, and 9 bases had no gene match. The CDR3 is 18 amino acids. CDR3 sequence reads: CASSVAASGASSYNEQFF. For the CDR3, the DNA is TGTGCCAGCAGCGTAGCGGCTAGCGGAGCTAGCTCCTACAATGAGCAGTTCTTC.

CDR3 DNA: TGCGCCAGCAGCACGGGTGGCTCAGCCGGGGAGCTGTTTTTT. It is translated as CASSTGGSAGELFF. The V and J genes are TRBV5-1 and TRBJ2-2, with D unresolved. CDR3 length: 14 amino acids. The ends were cut back, 4 bases at V and 6 bases at J, with 13 bases in the middle. Germline CDR1 is SGHRS and CDR2 is YFSETQ.

The table lists this clonotype with a few counts. This chain uses TRBV6-5 with TRBJ1-2; D is unresolved. CDR3 size: 13 residues. Germline assignment: CDR1 MNHEY and CDR2 SVGAGI. Between the trimmed V and J ends, which lost 0 bases and 4 bases, there was a span of 6 bases. The CDR3: CASSYSYSYGYTF. The CDR3 nucleotides read TGTGCCAGCAGTTACTCGTACAGCTATGGCTACACCTTC.

This clonotype showed up just a few times. The V call is TRBV12-3 or TRBV12-4, the J call TRBJ2-1; TRBD2 matches 7 bases. The CDR3 covers 17 residues. Trimming removed 6 bases from V and 7 bases from J; junction bases left unmatched: 18. CDR3 in amino acids: CASRPGEGTRGKNEQFF. In DNA form, the CDR3 reads TGTGCCAGCAGGCCCGGGGAGGGTACAAGGGGTAAGAATGAGCAGTTCTTC.

The V gene is TRBV7-6, the J gene TRBJ2-2, with D possibly called TRBD1 or TRBD2 (5 bases each). V gave up 0 bases and J gave up 1 base, with 12 bases separating them. The CDR3 runs to 17 residues. Germline V gives CDR1 SGHVS, CDR2 FNYEAQ. CDR3 DNA: TGTGCCAGCAGCTTAGCGTGGGACGGCCTGAACACCGGGGAGCTGTTTTTT. This gives the protein CASSLAWDGLNTGELFF.

The chain carries TRBV12-3 or TRBV12-4 and TRBJ1-2; 10 positions agree with TRBD1. J lost 6 bases, V lost 7 bases, and 8 bases had no gene match. The CDR3 spans 14 residues. CDR3 loop: CASTSRTGGDGYTF. CDR3 bases: TGTGCCAGCACCTCCAGGACAGGGGGGGATGGCTACACCTTC.

This clonotype was observed many times. V and J are TRBV7-9 and TRBJ2-7; D is perhaps TRBD1 (5 bases). The CDR3 totals 15 residues. Trimming shortened V by 0 bases and J by 2 bases, and 11 bases separated the two germline ends. Germline V gives CDR1 SEHNR, CDR2 FQNEAQ (reference sequence). CDR3: CASSLARGSTYEQYF. The DNA of the CDR3 is TGTGCCAGCAGCTTAGCTAGGGGTAGTACCTACGAGCAGTACTTC.